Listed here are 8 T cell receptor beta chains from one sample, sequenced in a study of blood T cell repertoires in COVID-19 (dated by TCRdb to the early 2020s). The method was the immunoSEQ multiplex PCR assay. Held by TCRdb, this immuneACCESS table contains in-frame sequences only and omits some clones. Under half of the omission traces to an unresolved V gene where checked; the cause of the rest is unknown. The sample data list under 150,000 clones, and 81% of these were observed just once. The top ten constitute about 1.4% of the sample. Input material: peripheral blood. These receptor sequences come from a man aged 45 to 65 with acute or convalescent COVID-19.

The CDR3 loop reads CASSKRGQGGYTF. In DNA form, the CDR3 reads TGTGCCAGCAGTAAGAGGGGGCAAGGTGGCTACACCTTC. The chain couples TRBV6-5 to TRBJ1-2, with TRBD1 matching 7 bases. The CDR3 totals 13 residues. V trimming: 5 bases; J trimming: 7 bases; junction bases outside the gene matches: 7. Germline lookup yields CDR1 MNHEY and CDR2 SVGAGI.

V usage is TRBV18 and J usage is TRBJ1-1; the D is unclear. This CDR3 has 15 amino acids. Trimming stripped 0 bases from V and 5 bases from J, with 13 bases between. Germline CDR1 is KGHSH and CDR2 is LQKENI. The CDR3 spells CASSPPMGGRTEAFF. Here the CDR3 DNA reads TGTGCCAGCTCACCACCGATGGGAGGGAGGACTGAAGCTTTCTTT.

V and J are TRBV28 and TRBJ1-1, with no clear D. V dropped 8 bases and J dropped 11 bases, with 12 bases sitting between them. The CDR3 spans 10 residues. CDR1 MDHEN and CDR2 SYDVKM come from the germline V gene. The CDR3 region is CASGQTSAFF. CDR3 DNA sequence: TGTGCCAGCGGGCAAACTTCCGCTTTCTTT.

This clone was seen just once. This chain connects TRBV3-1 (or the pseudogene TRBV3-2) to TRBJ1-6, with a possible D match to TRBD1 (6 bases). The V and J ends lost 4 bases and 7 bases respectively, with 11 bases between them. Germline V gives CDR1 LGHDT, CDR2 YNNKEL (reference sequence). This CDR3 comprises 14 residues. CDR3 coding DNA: TGTGCCAGCAGCCGCGTACAGGGAAATTCACCCCTCCACTTT. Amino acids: CASSRVQGNSPLHF.

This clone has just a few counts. Here the CDR3 DNA reads TGTGCCAGCAGCGCTCCAGGGGGCTATGGCTACACCTTC. Its protein is CASSAPGGYGYTF. The chain links TRBV7-9 to TRBJ1-2, with TRBD1 identical over 7 bases. Germline V gene sequence: CDR1 SEHNR, CDR2 FQNEAQ (reference sequence). With V trimmed by 5 bases and J by 4 bases, 4 bases remained unmatched. The CDR3 is made up of 13 amino acids. Filled out from reference TRBV7-9 and TRBJ1-2, the complete variable domain reads DTGVSQNPRHKITKRGQNVTFRCDPISEHNRLYWYRQTLGQGPEFLTYFQNEAQLEKSRLLSDRFSAERPKGSFSTLEIQRTEQGDSAMYLCASSAPGGYGYTFGSGTRLTVV.

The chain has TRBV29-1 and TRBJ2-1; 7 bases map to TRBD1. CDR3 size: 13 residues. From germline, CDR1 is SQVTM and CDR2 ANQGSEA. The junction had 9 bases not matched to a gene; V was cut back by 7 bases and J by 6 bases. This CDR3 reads CSARWTGANEQFF. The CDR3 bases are TGCAGCGCGAGGTGGACAGGCGCCAATGAGCAGTTCTTC.

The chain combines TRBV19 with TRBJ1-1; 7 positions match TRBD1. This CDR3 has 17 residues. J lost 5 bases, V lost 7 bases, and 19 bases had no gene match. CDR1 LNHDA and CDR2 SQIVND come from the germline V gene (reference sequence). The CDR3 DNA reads TGTGCCAGTATGAACCGGGACAGCTATTACCTGGGAACTGAAGCTTTCTTT. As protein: CASMNRDSYYLGTEAFF.

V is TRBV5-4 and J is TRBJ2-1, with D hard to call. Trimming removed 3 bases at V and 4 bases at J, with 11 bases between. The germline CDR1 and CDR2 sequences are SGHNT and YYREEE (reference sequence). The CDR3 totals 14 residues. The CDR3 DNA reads TGTGCCAGCAGCTCCCCGCGACTGTACAATGAGCAGTTCTTC. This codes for CASSSPRLYNEQFF.